Listed here are 31 T cell receptor beta chains from one sample, sequenced in a study of T-cell reconstitution after alpha-beta-depleted transplantation in children. The study, taken as a whole, reports: Diversity and T-cell counts at one year after transplant derived mostly from new T cells.

This sample's TCRbeta library carried unique molecular identifier barcodes. TCRdb analysed the PCR reads with MiXCR anew, one entry per CDR3 protein. The table includes about 300,000 distinct CDR3 sequences, nearly 8% detected once. Their target antigens are unknown. The specimen comprised peripheral blood, sampled 360 days after TCRalphabeta/CD19-depleted stem cell transplant. The receptors shown here come from a female patient between 2 and 10 years old who had a stem cell transplant for Fanconi anemia, so the T cells may come from the graft donor.

V is TRBV19 and J is TRBJ2-4, with unresolved D. Trimming removed 7 bases at V and 6 bases at J, with 13 bases between. Germline CDR1 and CDR2: LNHDA and SQIVND (reference sequence). The CDR3 has 13 residues. The CDR3 nucleotides read TGTGCCAGTAAGGGCGGTAGAGTAAACATTCAGTACTTC. This sequence encodes CASKGGRVNIQYF.

There are a few counts of this clonotype. The chain combines TRBV18 with TRBJ2-3; the D gene is possibly TRBD1 (5 bases). Trimming stripped 0 bases from V and 2 bases from J, with 15 bases between. Germline CDR1 is KGHSH and CDR2 is LQKENI. This CDR3 region has 17 residues. The CDR3 DNA sequence: TGTGCCAGCTCACCACCGCCAAAGCTGGGGCCCACAGATACGCAGTATTTT. Amino acid sequence: CASSPPPKLGPTDTQYF.

This clonotype was seen at least ten times. This chain uses TRBV20-1 with TRBJ2-3; 13 bases agree with TRBD2. The germline CDR1 and CDR2 sequences are DFQATT and SNEGSKA (reference sequence). CDR3 length equals 15 residues. The V and J ends lost 1 base and 8 bases, in that order; junction bases with no gene match: 6. CDR3 loop: CSARGLAGGLGTQYF. The CDR3 DNA sequence: TGCAGTGCTAGAGGACTAGCGGGGGGCCTCGGTACGCAGTATTTT.

The gene calls are TRBV30 and TRBJ2-7; TRBD2 matches at 13 bases. The CDR3 covers 17 residues. Germline-derived CDR1 and CDR2 are GTSNPN and SVGIG (reference sequence). V shed 0 bases, J shed 4 bases, and the junction held 9 bases outside the gene matches. The CDR3 coding sequence is TGTGCCTGGAGTGTGGGCTGGACTAGCGGGGGAGAGTACGAGCAGTACTTC. Translated: CAWSVGWTSGGEYEQYF.

The chain uses TRBV4-2 and TRBJ2-7; 7 nucleotides line up with TRBD2. J gave up 5 bases and V 0 bases, and 10 bases lay outside the gene matches. The CDR3 is 16 amino acids. From germline, CDR1 is LGHNA and CDR2 YNFKEQ. CDR3 nucleotides: TGTGCCAGCAGCCAAGATAGGCGGGGGATGGACGACGAGCAGTACTTC. Its protein product is CASSQDRRGMDDEQYF.

This clonotype was counted ten times or more. The V and J genes are TRBV6-1 and TRBJ1-1; TRBD1 might be the D (5 bases). Germline CDR1 MNHNS, CDR2 SASEGT. V lost 7 bases to trimming and J lost 0 bases, with 15 bases between them. The CDR3 has 15 residues. The CDR3 sequence is CASKKPGPLNTEAFF. The CDR3 DNA sequence: TGTGCCAGCAAAAAACCGGGACCTTTGAACACTGAAGCTTTCTTT.

This clonotype was counted ten times or more. J is TRBJ2-1 and V is TRBV6-1; weak D call: TRBD2 (6 bases). CDR3 length equals 13 residues. Germline values: CDR1 MNHNS, CDR2 SASEGT. The V end lost 5 bases, the J end lost 6 bases, and 11 bases lay between the germline ends. The CDR3 protein is CASSQGLRNEQFF. CDR3 nucleotides: TGTGCCAGCAGTCAGGGACTTCGCAATGAGCAGTTCTTC.

This clonotype was detected only a few times. CDR3 nucleotides: TGTGCCAGCAGTTCTCCAGCAGGGGAAAACTATGGCTACACCTTC. Translating gives CASSSPAGENYGYTF. V usage is TRBV7-9 and J usage is TRBJ1-2; TRBD1 is a possible D gene (6 bases). Trimming stripped 6 bases from V and 2 bases from J, with 16 bases between. This CDR3 region has 15 residues. Germline V gene data show CDR1 as SEHNR and CDR2 as FQNEAQ (reference sequence).

The sample holds many counts of this clonotype. The rearrangement joins TRBV20-1 to TRBJ2-1; D remains ambiguous. The V and J ends lost 3 bases and 6 bases respectively, with 9 bases between them. Germline V CDR1 and CDR2: DFQATT, SNEGSKA (reference sequence). The length of the CDR3 is 12 residues. The CDR3 bases are TGCAGTGCTAGGGTCTTCCTCAATGAGCAGTTCTTC. Translating it yields CSARVFLNEQFF.

The table lists this clonotype with many counts. The chain joins TRBV25-1 to TRBJ2-2; possible D gene TRBD1, 5 bases. The germline CDR1 and CDR2 sequences are MGHDK and SYGVNS. The CDR3 loop spans 13 amino acids. The V end lost 4 bases, the J end lost 4 bases, and 7 bases lay between the germline ends. CDR3 protein: CASSAQGTGELFF. In DNA form, the CDR3 reads TGTGCCAGCAGTGCCCAGGGCACCGGGGAGCTGTTTTTT.

This clonotype showed up many times. V and J are TRBV10-3 and TRBJ2-5, with 10 nucleotides matching TRBD2. Germline lookup yields CDR1 ENHRY and CDR2 SYGVKD. The CDR3 runs to 14 residues. V was clipped by 3 bases and J by 10 bases; unmatched bases: 8. Here the CDR3 reads CAISDPAGGRGQYF. The DNA of the CDR3 is TGTGCCATCAGTGATCCAGCGGGGGGGCGGGGCCAGTACTTC.

The rearrangement joins TRBV3-1 to TRBJ2-6; no clear D gene. V was clipped by 1 base and J by 2 bases, with 6 bases between them. In germline, CDR1 is LGHDT, CDR2 YNNKEL (reference sequence). The CDR3 length is 15 residues. The CDR3 nucleotides are TGTGCCAGCAGCCAAGCGGGCGCTGGGGCCAACGTCCTGACTTTC. It codes for CASSQAGAGANVLTF.

The sample holds many counts of this clonotype. The chain is built from TRBV12-3 or TRBV12-4 and TRBJ2-5; D gene ambiguous. Trimming pared 6 bases from V and 6 bases from J, leaving 8 bases between. The CDR3 sequence is 11 residues long. This CDR3 reads CASSQTKTQYF. Here the CDR3 DNA reads TGTGCCAGCAGCCAAACGAAGACCCAGTACTTC.

This clonotype came up many times. The chain couples TRBV20-1 to TRBJ1-6, with TRBD1 identical over 9 bases. The CDR3 length is 12 residues. Germline V gene sequence: CDR1 DFQATT, CDR2 SNEGSKA (reference sequence). The ends lost 3 bases at V and 9 bases at J; junction bases unmatched: 0. The CDR3 spells CSARDRGSPLHF. The CDR3 DNA is TGCAGTGCTAGGGACAGGGGTTCACCCCTCCACTTT.

This clonotype was seen a handful of times. J is TRBJ2-7 and V is TRBV30; D is perhaps TRBD1 (5 bases). Germline CDR1 reads GTSNPN; CDR2 reads SVGIG (reference sequence). CDR3 size: 19 residues. V lost 0 bases, J lost 3 bases, and 27 bases lay in between. The CDR3 region is CAWSVPKTFRTFLFYEQYF. CDR3 nucleotide sequence: TGTGCCTGGAGTGTACCCAAGACCTTCAGGACATTTCTTTTCTACGAGCAGTACTTC.

The rearrangement uses TRBV14 and TRBJ2-7, with D possibly matching TRBD1 (6 bases). Germline V gene data show CDR1 as SGHDN and CDR2 as FVKESK. V lost 2 bases to trimming and J lost 2 bases, with 16 bases between them. This CDR3 is 16 amino acids long. The CDR3 is CASSQRQDASAYEQYF. Here the CDR3 DNA reads TGTGCCAGCAGCCAAAGACAGGACGCCTCCGCCTACGAGCAGTACTTC.

At least ten counts were recorded for this clonotype. The chain employs TRBV5-1 and TRBJ2-5; D gene ambiguous. V was pared by 7 bases and J by 2 bases, with 15 bases between. Germline CDR1 SGHRS, CDR2 YFSETQ. The CDR3 has 14 amino acids. The CDR3 region is CASRKFGLQETQYF. The CDR3 DNA is TGCGCCAGCCGGAAATTCGGATTACAAGAGACCCAGTACTTC. Together with reference TRBV5-1 and TRBJ2-5, the CDR3 gives the full variable domain: KAGVTQTPRYLIKTRGQQVTLSCSPISGHRSVSWYQQTPGQGLQFLFEYFSETQRNKGNFPGRFSGRQFSNSRSEMNVSTLELGDSALYLCASRKFGLQETQYFGPGTRLLVL.

This sequence joins TRBV7-6 and TRBJ2-6; no clear D gene. The ends were cut back, 1 base at V and 0 bases at J, with 10 bases in the middle. Germline lookup yields CDR1 SGHVS and CDR2 FNYEAQ. This CDR3 contains 17 residues. The CDR3 loop is CASSLEHTHSGANVLTF. In DNA form, the CDR3 reads TGTGCCAGCAGCTTAGAACACACGCACTCTGGGGCCAACGTCCTGACTTTC.

This clonotype was found a few times. The chain joins TRBV18 to TRBJ2-5; TRBD1 agrees at 10 bases. Germline lookup yields CDR1 KGHSH and CDR2 LQKENI. The CDR3 is made up of 16 amino acids. With V trimmed by 6 bases and J by 5 bases, 12 bases remained unmatched. CDR3 nucleotides: TGTGCCAGCTCGCCAACTCCGGGACAGGGGCCCGAGACCCAGTACTTC. Translating gives CASSPTPGQGPETQYF.

This clonotype appeared many times. The chain combines TRBV11-2 with TRBJ2-3; D uncertain. The CDR3 runs to 12 residues. Deletions cut 3 bases from V and 3 bases from J, with 4 bases between. Germline CDR1 reads SGHAT; CDR2 reads FQNNGV. The CDR3 region has the DNA TGTGCCAGCAGCTTCCTAACAGATACGCAGTATTTT. It specifies CASSFLTDTQYF.

This clonotype was counted at least ten times. The chain combines TRBV5-6 with TRBJ1-1; no clear D gene. V dropped 0 bases and J dropped 8 bases, with 8 bases sitting between them. The germline V gene encodes CDR1 SGHDT and CDR2 YYEEEE. The CDR3 is made up of 12 amino acids. CDR3 in amino acids: CASSLVEGEAFF. The DNA for the CDR3 is TGTGCCAGCAGCTTGGTTGAAGGGGAAGCTTTCTTT.

This clonotype was seen many times. The V gene is TRBV5-1, the J gene TRBJ2-2, with 8 bases lining up with TRBD2. Per germline, CDR1 SGHRS and CDR2 YFSETQ. CDR3 length: 16 amino acids. V shed 0 bases, J shed 5 bases, and the junction held 6 bases outside the gene matches. The DNA for the CDR3 is TGCGCCAGCAGCTTGGCTAGCGGGTCTTCGACCGGGGAGCTGTTTTTT. As protein: CASSLASGSSTGELFF.

This clonotype was counted between two and nine times. V usage is TRBV7-9 and J usage is TRBJ1-6; D is perhaps TRBD1 (6 bases). The length of the CDR3 is 16 residues. Per the germline V gene, CDR1 is SEHNR and CDR2 is FQNEAQ (reference sequence). V lost 3 bases and J lost 4, with 13 bases in between. The CDR3 spells CASSLKGGGYNSPLHF. CDR3 nucleotides: TGTGCCAGCAGCTTGAAAGGGGGAGGTTATAATTCACCCCTCCACTTT.

The J gene is TRBJ2-3, the V gene TRBV7-2; 9 bases line up with TRBD2. Germline CDR1 is SGHTA and CDR2 is FQGNSA. CDR3 size: 17 residues. V was clipped by 4 bases and J by 4 bases; unmatched bases: 12. The CDR3 sequence is CASSSQVSRGGADTQYF. In DNA, the CDR3 is TGTGCCAGCAGCTCCCAGGTCTCGCGGGGGGGGGCAGATACGCAGTATTTT.

This clonotype occurred many times. The genes are TRBV7-3 and TRBJ2-1; a weak D match, TRBD2 (7 bases). Germline assignment: CDR1 SGHTA and CDR2 FQGTGA. This CDR3 is built from 16 residues. V was cut by 1 base and J by 7 bases, with 17 bases left in between. CDR3 loop: CASSLSGGAQRNEQFF. In nucleotides, the CDR3 is TGTGCCAGCAGCTTAAGTGGGGGGGCTCAGAGGAATGAGCAGTTCTTC.

This clonotype was observed many times. The CDR3 nucleotides are TGTGCCAGCAGTGAGTGGACTAGCGGGGAAGATACGCAGTATTTT. It is translated as CASSEWTSGEDTQYF. This rearrangement joins TRBV2 to TRBJ2-3; TRBD2 matches at 12 bases. Losses at the gene ends were 3 bases for V and 5 bases for J; bases not matched to a gene: 3. CDR3 length: 15 residues. Germline V gene sequence: CDR1 SNHLY, CDR2 FYNNEI.

This clonotype showed up just a few times. V gene TRBV2 combines with J gene TRBJ1-1; D remains ambiguous. CDR3 length equals 17 residues. Germline values: CDR1 SNHLY, CDR2 FYNNEI. Between the trimmed V and J ends, which lost 4 bases and 5 bases, there was a span of 23 bases. This chain's CDR3 is CASSGNRKQFKTTEAFF. As DNA, the CDR3 is TGTGCCAGCAGTGGAAATCGGAAACAGTTTAAAACGACTGAAGCTTTCTTT.

This clonotype occurred a few times. The V and J genes are TRBV30 and TRBJ1-2; D is unresolved. V was cut by 0 bases and J by 4 bases, with 9 bases left in between. The CDR3 totals 13 residues. Germline V lookup: CDR1 GTSNPN, CDR2 SVGIG (reference sequence). The CDR3 reads CAWSVTRSYGYTF. The CDR3 DNA follows: TGTGCCTGGAGTGTAACCCGGTCCTATGGCTACACCTTC.

In DNA form, the CDR3 reads TGCGCCAGCAGTCCAGCGGGAGTGTTGGGCACCGGGGAGCTGTTTTTT. It is translated as CASSPAGVLGTGELFF. The rearrangement links TRBV10-1 to TRBJ2-2, with 8 bases matching TRBD2. V was pared by 5 bases and J by 4 bases, with 9 bases of the junction left unmatched. This CDR3 has 16 amino acids. Germline V gene sequence: CDR1 WNHNN, CDR2 SYGVQD (reference sequence).

This chain links TRBV14 with TRBJ2-6; 7 bases line up with TRBD1. This CDR3 comprises 22 residues. The J segment lost 3 bases and the V segment lost 0 bases, leaving 20 bases of the junction unmatched. Looked up from germline, CDR1 is SGHDN and CDR2 is FVKESK. CDR3 coding DNA: TGTGCCAGCAGCCAAGAAAGGGCTTCCGCCAGGGGGTCGTCCTATGGGGCCAACGTCCTGACTTTC. Translation gives CASSQERASARGSSYGANVLTF.

This clonotype was picked up many times. CDR3 protein: CASRPRGSYNEQFF. CDR3 DNA: TGTGCCAGCAGACCCAGGGGCTCCTACAATGAGCAGTTCTTC. This chain connects TRBV6-1 to TRBJ2-1; TRBD1 is a possible D gene (6 bases). From germline, CDR1 is MNHNS and CDR2 SASEGT. The CDR3 spans 14 residues. Trimming stripped 6 bases from V and 0 bases from J, with 9 bases between.